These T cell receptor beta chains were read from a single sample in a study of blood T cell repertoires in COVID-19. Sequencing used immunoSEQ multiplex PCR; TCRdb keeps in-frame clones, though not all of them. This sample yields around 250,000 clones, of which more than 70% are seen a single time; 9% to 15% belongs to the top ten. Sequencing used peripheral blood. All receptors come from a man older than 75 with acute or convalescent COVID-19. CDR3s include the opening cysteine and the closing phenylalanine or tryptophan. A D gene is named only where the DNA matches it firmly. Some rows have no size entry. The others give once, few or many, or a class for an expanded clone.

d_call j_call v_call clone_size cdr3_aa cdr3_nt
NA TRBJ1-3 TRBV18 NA CASSPALDRGKFSGNTIYF TGTGCCAGCTCACCGGCTTTGGATAGGGGGAAGTTCTCTGGAAACACCATATATTTT
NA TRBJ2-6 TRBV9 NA CASSPSGGAGANVLTF TGTGCCAGCAGCCCTAGTGGGGGCGCTGGGGCCAACGTCCTGACTTTC
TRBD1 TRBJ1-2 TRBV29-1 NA CSVDRGLEANYGYTF TGCAGCGTCGACAGGGGGCTGGAGGCTAACTATGGCTACACCTTC
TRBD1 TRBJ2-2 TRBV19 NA CASSTTGARNTGELFF TGTGCCAGTAGCACGACAGGGGCGAGAAACACCGGGGAGCTGTTTTTT
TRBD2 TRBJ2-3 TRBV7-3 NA CASSYGGSTDTQYF TGTGCCAGCAGCTACGGGGGGAGCACAGATACGCAGTATTTT
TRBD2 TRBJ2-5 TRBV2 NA CASSDLASGVRETQYF TGTGCCAGCAGTGACCTTGCTAGCGGGGTTCGTGAGACCCAGTACTTC
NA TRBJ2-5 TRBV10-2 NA CASSDYGQETQYF TGCGCCAGCAGTGACTACGGGCAAGAGACCCAGTACTTC
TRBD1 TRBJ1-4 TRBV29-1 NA CSVMGQLNEKLFF TGCAGCGTTATGGGACAGCTTAATGAAAAACTGTTTTTT
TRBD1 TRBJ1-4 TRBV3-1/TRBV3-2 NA CASSQDTGGREKLFF TGTGCCAGCAGCCAAGATACAGGGGGAAGAGAAAAACTGTTTTTT
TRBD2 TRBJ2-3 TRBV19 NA CASSIKREGADTQYF TGTGCCAGTAGTATAAAGCGGGAGGGCGCAGATACGCAGTATTTT
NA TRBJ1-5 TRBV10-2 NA CASSAPGPQHF TGCGCCAGCAGTGCACCCGGGCCCCAGCATTTT
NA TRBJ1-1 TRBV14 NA CASSQELLTQAFF TGTGCCAGCAGCCAAGAACTCCTCACCCAAGCTTTCTTT
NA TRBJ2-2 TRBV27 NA CASSLLVRRTGELFF TGTGCCAGCAGTTTGTTGGTAAGGCGGACCGGGGAGCTGTTTTTT
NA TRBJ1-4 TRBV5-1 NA CASSLGQTAEKLFF TGCGCCAGCAGCCTTGGACAGACAGCGGAAAAACTGTTTTTT
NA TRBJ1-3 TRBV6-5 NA CASSQGQGGGNTIYF TGTGCCAGCAGCCAAGGGCAGGGAGGTGGAAACACCATATATTTT
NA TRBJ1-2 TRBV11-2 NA CASSPTATDNYGYTF TGTGCCAGCAGCCCCACAGCTACAGATAACTATGGCTACACCTTC
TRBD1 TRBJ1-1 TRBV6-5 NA CASSSGTGGTTEAFF TGTGCCAGCAGCTCCGGGACAGGGGGCACCACTGAAGCTTTCTTT
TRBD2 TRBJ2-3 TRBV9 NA CASSGPSGVSTDTQYF TGTGCCAGCAGCGGACCTAGCGGAGTTAGCACAGATACGCAGTATTTT
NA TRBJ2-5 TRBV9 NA CASSVGGAAPETQYF TGTGCCAGCAGCGTAGGCGGGGCCGCCCCAGAGACCCAGTACTTC
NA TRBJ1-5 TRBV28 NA CASTQGGSNQPQHF TGTGCCAGCACCCAGGGAGGAAGCAATCAGCCCCAGCATTTT
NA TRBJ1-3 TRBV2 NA CASSSTGAASGNTIYF TGTGCCAGCAGCTCCACGGGTGCGGCCTCTGGAAACACCATATATTTT
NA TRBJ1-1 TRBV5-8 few CASSAPLGRASNTEAFF TGTGCCAGCAGCGCCCCCCTAGGCAGGGCATCGAACACTGAAGCTTTCTTT
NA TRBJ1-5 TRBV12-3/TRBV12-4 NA CASRSGDQPQHF TGTGCCAGCAGGTCGGGGGATCAGCCCCAGCATTTT
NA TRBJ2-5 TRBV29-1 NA CSFLGAVSRETQYF TGCAGCTTCCTGGGGGCAGTATCACGGGAGACCCAGTACTTC
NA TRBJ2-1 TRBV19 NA CASSIRQGKGEQFF TGTGCCAGTAGTATCCGGCAGGGTAAGGGTGAGCAGTTCTTC
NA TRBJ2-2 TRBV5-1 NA CASSSAGGVNTGELFF TGCGCCAGCAGCAGCGCGGGCGGGGTGAACACCGGGGAGCTGTTTTTT
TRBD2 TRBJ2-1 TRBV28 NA CASSPAGGGFYNEQFF TGTGCCAGCAGCCCGGCTGGGGGGGGATTCTACAATGAGCAGTTCTTC
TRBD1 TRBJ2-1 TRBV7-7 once CASSLSNRGYEQFF TGTGCTAGCAGCTTATCAAACAGGGGGTATGAGCAGTTCTTC
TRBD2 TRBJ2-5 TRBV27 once CASSLGGRGETQYF TGTGCCAGCAGTTTAGGAGGGAGGGGAGAGACCCAGTACTTC
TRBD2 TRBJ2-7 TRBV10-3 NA CAISALGSGGGYEQYF TGTGCCATCAGTGCCCTCGGTAGCGGGGGGGGGTACGAGCAGTACTTC